Shown below are 11 T cell receptor beta chains from a single sample sequenced in a study of OX40 agonist ivuxolimab in advanced cancers. Sequenced by immunoSEQ multiplex PCR; TCRdb stores in-frame clones only, minus some. In the table there are about 73,000 clones, around 90% of which are singletons. Sequenced here: CD4+ or CD8+ T cells sorted from blood, sampled in a trial of the OX40 agonist ivuxolimab. The receptors shown here come from an adult with an advanced solid tumor such as melanoma, head and neck, liver or kidney cancer.

This chain links TRBV27 with TRBJ1-5, with TRBD1 matching over 7 bases. Germline trimming cut 5 bases from V and 4 bases from J; bases unmatched to any gene: 11. This CDR3 region has 16 residues. Looked up from germline, CDR1 is MNHEY and CDR2 is SMNVEV (reference sequence). CDR3 DNA: TGTGCCAGCAGTACATCGACAGGGCGCGGAAATCAGCCCCAGCATTTT. This codes for CASSTSTGRGNQPQHF.

J is TRBJ1-3 and V is TRBV2; 8 nucleotides agree with TRBD1. V trimming: 3 bases; J trimming: 0 bases; junction bases outside the gene matches: 7. Germline V lookup: CDR1 SNHLY, CDR2 FYNNEI. This CDR3 has 17 residues. The CDR3 nucleotides read TGTGCCAGCAGTGAGTGGACAGGGTGGATCTCTGGAAACACCATATATTTT. Protein sequence: CASSEWTGWISGNTIYF.

This sequence joins TRBV19 and TRBJ1-1; 10 bases are a match to TRBD1. CDR1 and CDR2 from the germline V gene are LNHDA and SQIVND (reference sequence). V lost 5 bases and J lost 0; bases outside the gene matches: 3. The CDR3 loop spans 15 amino acids. CDR3 coding DNA: TGTGCCAGTAGTTTGACAGGGGGCTTGAACACTGAAGCTTTCTTT. Translating gives CASSLTGGLNTEAFF.

This clone came up once. This chain joins TRBV6-1 and TRBJ1-1; perhaps TRBD1 as D (6 bases). This CDR3 has 13 amino acids. The germline gives CDR1 MNHNS, CDR2 SASEGT. V lost 11 bases, J lost 11 bases, and 24 bases lay in between. CDR3 sequence (DNA): TGTGCCGGAGGGGGAGGGATGGTGTTATTGGCTTTCTTT. Protein: CAGGGGMVLLAFF.

Only one count was recorded for this clone. The gene calls are TRBV4-1 and TRBJ2-5; either TRBD1 or TRBD2 may supply D (6 bases each). The CDR3 extends over 16 amino acids. The germline V and J ends were trimmed by 0 bases and 1 base, with 12 bases remaining between them. Germline loops: CDR1 MGHRA, CDR2 YSYEKL. CDR3 residues: CASSQEAGGLQETQYF. The CDR3 DNA reads as TGCGCCAGCAGCCAAGAGGCCGGGGGCCTCCAAGAGACCCAGTACTTC.

This rearrangement joins TRBV29-1 to TRBJ2-7; D gene uncertain. Germline CDR1 SQVTM, CDR2 ANQGSEA. Trimming left V 0 bases short and J 2 bases short, with 5 bases between. CDR3 size: 12 residues. CDR3: CSVEDSTYEQYF. CDR3 sequence (DNA): TGCAGCGTTGAAGACTCCACCTACGAGCAGTACTTC.

The chain couples TRBV27 to TRBJ2-7, with 7 positions matching TRBD1. Germline V CDR1 and CDR2: MNHEY, SMNVEV (reference sequence). The CDR3 loop spans 12 amino acids. V trimming: 8 bases; J trimming: 6 bases; junction bases outside the gene matches: 7. For the CDR3, the DNA is TGTGCCAGCTGGGGACAGCGGACCGAGCAGTACTTC. Its protein product is CASWGQRTEQYF.

The V gene is TRBV4-1, the J gene TRBJ2-5; D unresolved. V was shortened by 4 bases and J by 0 bases, with 12 bases between the two germline ends. The CDR3 runs 15 residues. The germline gives CDR1 MGHRA, CDR2 YSYEKL. This CDR3 is CASSPNPAYQETQYF. DNA of the CDR3: TGCGCCAGCAGCCCAAACCCCGCATACCAAGAGACCCAGTACTTC.

The chain recombines TRBV5-6 with TRBJ1-1; a weak D match, TRBD1 (5 bases). CDR1 SGHDT and CDR2 YYEEEE come from the germline V gene. V shed 0 bases and J shed 7 bases, with 16 bases lying between them. The CDR3 loop spans 15 amino acids. The CDR3 DNA follows: TGTGCCAGCAGCTTGGTGAGAGGTCAGGGCGGTGAAGCTTTCTTT. Its protein is CASSLVRGQGGEAFF.

This rearrangement joins TRBV29-1 to TRBJ2-3; D unclear. CDR1 SQVTM and CDR2 ANQGSEA come from the germline V gene. Between the trimmed V and J ends, which lost 3 bases and 6 bases, there was a span of 4 bases. The CDR3 contains 10 residues. The CDR3 nucleotides read TGCAGCGTTGAGTGGGATACGCAGTATTTT. Translating gives CSVEWDTQYF.

This sequence joins TRBV27 and TRBJ2-7, with 7 bases matching TRBD2. CDR1 is MNHEY, CDR2 SMNVEV, per germline (reference sequence). This CDR3 comprises 13 residues. V lost 4 bases and J lost 6; bases outside the gene matches: 6. The CDR3, as DNA: TGTGCCAGCAGTTGGGGGGGGGTCGGCGAGCAGTACTTC. Translation: CASSWGGVGEQYF.